The entry that follows covers one TCR beta chain sequence. The antigen remains unidentified. The sample comes from a study of OX40 agonist ivuxolimab in advanced cancers. Study details: Dose-escalation patients had hepatocellular carcinoma, melanoma, renal cell or head and neck cancer. Among those enrolled, mean age was 60 years (range roughly 23 to 79) and 82.7% were male. Points from the study as a whole: The mean number of expanded clones was higher in CD8+ T cells than in CD4+. With doses of 0.1-3.0 mg/kg, partial responders showed among the lowest clonal expansion.

This CDR3 comprises 14 residues. V shed 6 bases, J shed 2 bases, and the junction held 7 bases outside the gene matches. Germline loops: CDR1 MNHNY, CDR2 SVGAGI (reference sequence). Sequenced by immunoSEQ multiplex PCR; TCRdb stores in-frame clones only, minus some. The table includes 57,000 or so clones, 89% detected once. The TCR originated in an adult with an advanced solid tumor such as melanoma, head and neck, liver or kidney cancer. Sample: CD4+ or CD8+ T cells sorted from blood, taken in a trial of the OX40 agonist ivuxolimab. This chain links TRBV6-6 with TRBJ2-7; 7 bases agree with TRBD1. The CDR3 spells CASSPGQATYEQYF. The CDR3 coding sequence is TGTGCCAGCAGCCCCGGACAGGCAACCTACGAGCAGTACTTC.